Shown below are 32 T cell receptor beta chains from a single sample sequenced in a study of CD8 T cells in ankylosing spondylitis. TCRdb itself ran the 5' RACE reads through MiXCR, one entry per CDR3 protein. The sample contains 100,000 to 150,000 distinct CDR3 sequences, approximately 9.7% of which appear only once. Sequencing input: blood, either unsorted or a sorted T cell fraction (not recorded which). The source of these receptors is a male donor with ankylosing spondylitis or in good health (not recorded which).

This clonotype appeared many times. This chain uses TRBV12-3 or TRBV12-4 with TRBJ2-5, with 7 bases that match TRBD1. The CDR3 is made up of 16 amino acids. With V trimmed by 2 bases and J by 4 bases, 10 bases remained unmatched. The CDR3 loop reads CASSLPPRGGRETQYF. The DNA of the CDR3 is TGTGCCAGCAGTTTACCGCCCCGAGGGGGCCGAGAGACCCAGTACTTC.

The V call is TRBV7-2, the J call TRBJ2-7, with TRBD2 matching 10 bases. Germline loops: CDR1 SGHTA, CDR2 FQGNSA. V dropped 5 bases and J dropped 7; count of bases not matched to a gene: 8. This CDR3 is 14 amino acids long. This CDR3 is CASSNLAGVWEQYF. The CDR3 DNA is TGTGCCAGCAGCAATCTAGCGGGAGTCTGGGAGCAGTACTTC.

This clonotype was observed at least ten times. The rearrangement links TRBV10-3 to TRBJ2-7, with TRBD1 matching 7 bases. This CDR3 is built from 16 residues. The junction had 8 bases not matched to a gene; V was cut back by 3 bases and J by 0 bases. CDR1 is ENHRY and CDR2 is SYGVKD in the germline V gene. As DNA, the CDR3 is TGTGCCATCAGTGACCGCGGACAGGCTAACTCCTACGAGCAGTACTTC. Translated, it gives CAISDRGQANSYEQYF.

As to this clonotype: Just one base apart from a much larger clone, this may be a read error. The CDR3 DNA follows: TGTGCCAGCAGTTTAAGACAGGGGCCCCAAGAGACCCATTACTTC. Its protein is CASSLRQGPQETHYF. The chain joins TRBV12-3 or TRBV12-4 to TRBJ2-5; 8 nucleotides line up with TRBD1. CDR3 length equals 15 residues.

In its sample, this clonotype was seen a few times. CDR3 DNA sequence: TGTGCCAGTAGTAACCCCTCCGACTATGGCTACACCTTC. Translated: CASSNPSDYGYTF. The chain recombines TRBV19 with TRBJ1-2, with D uncertain. Trimming cost V 4 bases and J 3 bases, with 9 bases left between them. The CDR3 runs to 13 residues. Germline V CDR1 and CDR2: LNHDA, SQIVND (reference sequence).

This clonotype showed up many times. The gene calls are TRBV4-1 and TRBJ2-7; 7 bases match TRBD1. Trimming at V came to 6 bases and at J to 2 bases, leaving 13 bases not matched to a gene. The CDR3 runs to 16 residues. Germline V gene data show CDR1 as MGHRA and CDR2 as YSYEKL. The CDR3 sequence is CASRGNRGPPPYEQYF. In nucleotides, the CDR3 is TGCGCCAGCAGAGGTAACAGGGGTCCACCCCCCTACGAGCAGTACTTC.

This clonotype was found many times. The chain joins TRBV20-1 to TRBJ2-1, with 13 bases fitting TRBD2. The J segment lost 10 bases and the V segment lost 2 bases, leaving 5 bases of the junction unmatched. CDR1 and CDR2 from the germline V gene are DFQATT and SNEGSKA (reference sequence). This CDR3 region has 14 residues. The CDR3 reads CSARRLAGGREQFF. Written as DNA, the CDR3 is TGCAGTGCTAGACGACTAGCGGGAGGAAGGGAGCAGTTCTTC.

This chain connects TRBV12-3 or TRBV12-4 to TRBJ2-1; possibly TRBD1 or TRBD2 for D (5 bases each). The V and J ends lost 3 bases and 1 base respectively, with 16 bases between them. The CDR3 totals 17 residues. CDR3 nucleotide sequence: TGTGCCAGCAGTTTGAGTACCGGGGCTTTATCCTACAATGAGCAGTTCTTC. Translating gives CASSLSTGALSYNEQFF.

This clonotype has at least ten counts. The CDR3 protein is CASSLGDSHQPQHF. The CDR3 nucleotides read TGTGCCAGCAGCTTAGGGGACAGCCATCAGCCCCAGCATTTT. This chain uses TRBV7-9 with TRBJ1-5; 7 nucleotides agree with TRBD1. The ends lost 1 base at V and 5 bases at J; junction bases unmatched: 2. Germline loops: CDR1 SEHNR, CDR2 FQNEAQ (reference sequence). The CDR3 spans 14 residues.

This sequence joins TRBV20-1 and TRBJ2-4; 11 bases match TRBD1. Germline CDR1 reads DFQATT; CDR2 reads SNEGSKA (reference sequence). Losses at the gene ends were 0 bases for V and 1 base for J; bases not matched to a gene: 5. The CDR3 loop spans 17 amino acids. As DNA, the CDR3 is TGCAGTGCTAGAGACGCCCGGACAGGGGGCGCCAAAAACATTCAGTACTTC. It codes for CSARDARTGGAKNIQYF.

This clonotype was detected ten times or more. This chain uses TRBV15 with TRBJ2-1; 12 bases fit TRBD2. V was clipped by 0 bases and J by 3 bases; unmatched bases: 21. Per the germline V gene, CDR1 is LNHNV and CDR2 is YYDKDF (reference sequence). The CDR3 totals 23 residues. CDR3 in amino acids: CATSRERRGALAGGPVFYNEQFF. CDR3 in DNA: TGTGCCACCAGCAGAGAAAGGAGAGGGGCCCTAGCGGGAGGGCCGGTTTTCTACAATGAGCAGTTCTTC.

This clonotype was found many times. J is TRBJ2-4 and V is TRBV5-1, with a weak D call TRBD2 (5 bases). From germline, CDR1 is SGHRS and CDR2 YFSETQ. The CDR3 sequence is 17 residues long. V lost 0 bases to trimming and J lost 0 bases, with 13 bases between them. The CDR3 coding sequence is TGCGCCAGCAGCTTGGCTGGCAGCGGACTAGCCAAAAACATTCAGTACTTC. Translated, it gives CASSLAGSGLAKNIQYF.

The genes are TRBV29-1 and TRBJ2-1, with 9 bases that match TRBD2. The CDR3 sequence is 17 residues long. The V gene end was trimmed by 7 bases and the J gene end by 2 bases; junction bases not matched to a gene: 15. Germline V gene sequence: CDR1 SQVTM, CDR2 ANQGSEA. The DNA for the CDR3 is TGCAGCGCAATTTGGGATCTAGCGGGACCGCCCTACAATGAGCAGTTCTTC. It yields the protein CSAIWDLAGPPYNEQFF.

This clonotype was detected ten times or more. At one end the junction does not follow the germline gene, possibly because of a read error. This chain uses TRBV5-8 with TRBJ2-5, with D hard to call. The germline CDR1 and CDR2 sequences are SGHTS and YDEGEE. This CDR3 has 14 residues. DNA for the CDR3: TGTGCCAGCAGCCGCCAAGCAACCCAAGAGACTCAGTACTTC. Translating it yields CASSRQATQETQYF. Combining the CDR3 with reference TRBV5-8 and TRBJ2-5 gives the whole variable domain EAGVTQSPTHLIKTRGQQATLRCSPISGHTSVYWYQQALGLGLQFLLWYDEGEERNRGNFPPRFSGRQFPNYSSELNVNALELEDSALYLCASSRQATQETQYFGPGTRLLVL.

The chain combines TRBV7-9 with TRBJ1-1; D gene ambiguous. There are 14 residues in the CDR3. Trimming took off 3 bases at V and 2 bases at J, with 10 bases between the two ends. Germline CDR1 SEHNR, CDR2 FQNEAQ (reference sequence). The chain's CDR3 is CASSLEQINTEAFF. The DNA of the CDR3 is TGTGCCAGCAGCTTGGAACAGATAAACACTGAAGCTTTCTTT. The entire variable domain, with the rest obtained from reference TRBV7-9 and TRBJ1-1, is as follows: DTGVSQNPRHKITKRGQNVTFRCDPISEHNRLYWYRQTLGQGPEFLTYFQNEAQLEKSRLLSDRFSAERPKGSFSTLEIQRTEQGDSAMYLCASSLEQINTEAFFGQGTRLTVV.

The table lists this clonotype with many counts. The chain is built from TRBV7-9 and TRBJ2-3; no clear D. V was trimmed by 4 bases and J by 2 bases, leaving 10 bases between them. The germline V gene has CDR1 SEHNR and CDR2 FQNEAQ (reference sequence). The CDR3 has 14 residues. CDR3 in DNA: TGTGCCAGCAGCTCCTCCAGATCCACAGATACGCAGTATTTT. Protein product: CASSSSRSTDTQYF. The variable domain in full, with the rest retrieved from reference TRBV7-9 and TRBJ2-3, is DTGVSQNPRHKITKRGQNVTFRCDPISEHNRLYWYRQTLGQGPEFLTYFQNEAQLEKSRLLSDRFSAERPKGSFSTLEIQRTEQGDSAMYLCASSSSRSTDTQYFGPGTRLTVL.

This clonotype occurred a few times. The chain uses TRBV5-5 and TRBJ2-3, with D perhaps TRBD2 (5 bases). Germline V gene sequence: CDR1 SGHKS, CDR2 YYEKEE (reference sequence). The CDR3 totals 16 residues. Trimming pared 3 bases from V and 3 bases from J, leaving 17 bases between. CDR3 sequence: CASSWEPSLRTDTQYF. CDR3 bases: TGTGCCAGCAGCTGGGAGCCCAGCCTTAGGACAGATACGCAGTATTTT.

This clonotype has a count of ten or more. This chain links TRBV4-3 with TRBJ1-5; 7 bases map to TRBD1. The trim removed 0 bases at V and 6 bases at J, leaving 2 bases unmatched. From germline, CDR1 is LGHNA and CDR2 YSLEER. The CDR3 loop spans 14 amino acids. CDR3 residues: CASSQDRGSQPQHF. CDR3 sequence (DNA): TGCGCCAGCAGCCAAGACAGGGGGTCTCAGCCCCAGCATTTT.

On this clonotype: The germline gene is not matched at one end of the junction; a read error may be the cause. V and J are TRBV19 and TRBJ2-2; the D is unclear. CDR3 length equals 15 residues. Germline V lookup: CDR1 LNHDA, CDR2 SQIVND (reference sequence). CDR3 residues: CASRIGIQNTGELFF. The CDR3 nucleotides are TGTGCCAGTAGAATAGGGATTCAGAACACCGGGGAGCTGTTTTTT.

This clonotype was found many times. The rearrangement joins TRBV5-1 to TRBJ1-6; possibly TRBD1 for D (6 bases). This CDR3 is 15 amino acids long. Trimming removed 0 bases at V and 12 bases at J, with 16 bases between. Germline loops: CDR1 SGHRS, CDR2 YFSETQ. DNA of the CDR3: TGCGCCAGCAGCTTGGACGGGGGGGCCGGTGGACCCCTCCACTTT. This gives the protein CASSLDGGAGGPLHF. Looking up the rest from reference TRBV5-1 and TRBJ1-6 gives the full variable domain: KAGVTQTPRYLIKTRGQQVTLSCSPISGHRSVSWYQQTPGQGLQFLFEYFSETQRNKGNFPGRFSGRQFSNSRSEMNVSTLELGDSALYLCASSLDGGAGGPLHFGNGTRLTVT.

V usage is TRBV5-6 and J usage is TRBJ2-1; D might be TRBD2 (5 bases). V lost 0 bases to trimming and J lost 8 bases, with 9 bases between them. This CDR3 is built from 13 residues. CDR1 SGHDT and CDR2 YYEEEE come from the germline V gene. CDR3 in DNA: TGTGCCAGCAGCTTGGTGGGAGCCGATGAGCAGTTCTTC. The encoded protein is CASSLVGADEQFF.

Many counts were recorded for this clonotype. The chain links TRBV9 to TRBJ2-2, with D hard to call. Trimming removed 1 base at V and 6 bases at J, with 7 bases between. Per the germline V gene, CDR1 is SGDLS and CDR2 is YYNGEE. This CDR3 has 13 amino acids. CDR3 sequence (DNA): TGTGCCAGCAGCGTAACGGGCTCCGGGGAGCTGTTTTTT. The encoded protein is CASSVTGSGELFF.

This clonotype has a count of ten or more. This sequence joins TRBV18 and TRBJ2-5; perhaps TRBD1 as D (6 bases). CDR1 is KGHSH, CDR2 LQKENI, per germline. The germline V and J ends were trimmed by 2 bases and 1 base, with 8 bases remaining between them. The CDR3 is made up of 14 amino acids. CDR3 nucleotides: TGTGCCAGCTCACCAAGCAGGGGCCAAGAGACCCAGTACTTC. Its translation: CASSPSRGQETQYF.

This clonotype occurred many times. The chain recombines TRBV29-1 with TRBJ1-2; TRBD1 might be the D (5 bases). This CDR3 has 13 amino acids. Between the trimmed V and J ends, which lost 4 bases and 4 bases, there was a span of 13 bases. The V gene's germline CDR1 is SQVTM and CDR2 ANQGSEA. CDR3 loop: CSVVEGLGYGYTF. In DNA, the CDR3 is TGCAGCGTTGTGGAGGGACTAGGCTATGGCTACACCTTC.

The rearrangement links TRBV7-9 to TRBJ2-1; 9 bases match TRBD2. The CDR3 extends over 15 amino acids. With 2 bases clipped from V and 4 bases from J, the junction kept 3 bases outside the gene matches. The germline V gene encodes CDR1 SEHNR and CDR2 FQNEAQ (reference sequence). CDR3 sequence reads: CASSLLSGGYNEQFF. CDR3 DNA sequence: TGTGCCAGCAGCTTACTTAGCGGGGGTTACAATGAGCAGTTCTTC.

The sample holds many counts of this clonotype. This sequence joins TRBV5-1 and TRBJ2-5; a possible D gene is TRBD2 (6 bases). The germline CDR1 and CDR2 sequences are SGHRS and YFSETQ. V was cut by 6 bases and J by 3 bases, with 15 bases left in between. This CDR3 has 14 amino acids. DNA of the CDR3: TGCGCCAGCACCCTGTCCGGGGGAGAAGAGACCCAGTACTTC. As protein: CASTLSGGEETQYF. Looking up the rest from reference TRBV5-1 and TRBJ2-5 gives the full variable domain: KAGVTQTPRYLIKTRGQQVTLSCSPISGHRSVSWYQQTPGQGLQFLFEYFSETQRNKGNFPGRFSGRQFSNSRSEMNVSTLELGDSALYLCASTLSGGEETQYFGPGTRLLVL.

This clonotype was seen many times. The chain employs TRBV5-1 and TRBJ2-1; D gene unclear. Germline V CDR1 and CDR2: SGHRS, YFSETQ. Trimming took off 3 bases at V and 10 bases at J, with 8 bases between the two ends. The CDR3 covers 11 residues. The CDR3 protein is CASSSVREQFF. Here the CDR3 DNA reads TGCGCCAGCAGCTCGGTAAGGGAGCAGTTCTTC. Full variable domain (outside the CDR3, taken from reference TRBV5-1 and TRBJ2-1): KAGVTQTPRYLIKTRGQQVTLSCSPISGHRSVSWYQQTPGQGLQFLFEYFSETQRNKGNFPGRFSGRQFSNSRSEMNVSTLELGDSALYLCASSSVREQFFGPGTRLTVL.

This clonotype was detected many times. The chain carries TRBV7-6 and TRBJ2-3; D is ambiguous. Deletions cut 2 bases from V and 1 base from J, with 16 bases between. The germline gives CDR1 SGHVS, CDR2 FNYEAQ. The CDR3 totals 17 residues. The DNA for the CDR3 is TGTGCCAGCAGCTTATGGACGTTAGATTCCGGCACAGATACGCAGTATTTT. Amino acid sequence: CASSLWTLDSGTDTQYF.

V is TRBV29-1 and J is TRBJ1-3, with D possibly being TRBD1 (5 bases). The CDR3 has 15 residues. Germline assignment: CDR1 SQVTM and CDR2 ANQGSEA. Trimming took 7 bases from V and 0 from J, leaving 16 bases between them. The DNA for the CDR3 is TGCAGCGGGGCCGGGACCACGAGCTCTGGAAACACCATATATTTT. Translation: CSGAGTTSSGNTIYF.

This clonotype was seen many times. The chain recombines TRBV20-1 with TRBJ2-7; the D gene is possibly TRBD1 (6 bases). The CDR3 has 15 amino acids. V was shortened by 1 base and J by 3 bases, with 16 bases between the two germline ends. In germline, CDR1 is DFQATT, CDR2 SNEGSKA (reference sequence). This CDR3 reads CSARVGRGGSYEQYF. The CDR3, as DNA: TGCAGTGCTAGAGTCGGTCGAGGGGGAAGCTACGAGCAGTACTTC.

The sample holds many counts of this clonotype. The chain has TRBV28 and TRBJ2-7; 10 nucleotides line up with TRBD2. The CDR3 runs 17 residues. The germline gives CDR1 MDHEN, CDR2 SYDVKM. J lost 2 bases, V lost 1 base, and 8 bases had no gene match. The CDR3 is CASSLSRAGGPPYEQYF. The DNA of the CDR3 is TGTGCCAGCAGTTTATCCCGAGCGGGAGGGCCTCCCTACGAGCAGTACTTC.

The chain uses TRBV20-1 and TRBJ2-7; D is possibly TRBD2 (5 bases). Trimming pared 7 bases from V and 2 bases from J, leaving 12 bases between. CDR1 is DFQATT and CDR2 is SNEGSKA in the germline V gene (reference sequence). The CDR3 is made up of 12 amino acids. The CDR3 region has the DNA TGCAGTGTAGGGCGGGTTCCCTACGAGCAGTACTTC. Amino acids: CSVGRVPYEQYF.